This TCR beta chain was profiled in a study of blood T cell repertoires in COVID-19 (dated by TCRdb to 2019 to 2021). About the full investigation: Collaborator samples came from the United States, Italy and Spain and covered acute and convalescent phases of COVID-19. The prospective study material was composed of cDNA or gDNA derived from T cells, B-cell-depleted T cells, or PBMCs. Subjects who had been exposed to COVID-19, were actively infected with it, or had recovered from it provided the deeply sampled blood TCRbeta repertoires that made up the dataset. A freely available public database, intended as a resource for researchers studying the immune response to SARS-CoV-2, is where the repertoires were released. Samples came from the ongoing ImmuneRACE study (first 160 participants) plus 1,254 subjects from 6 global collaborators. Sample metadata almost always included a de-identified subject ID, COVID-19 status, age in years and sex. Where available, HLA class I and class II types were obtained from metadata supplied by the sample provider rather than from assay-based typing. What the study reported, not specific to this receptor: Clinical and demographic metadata were provided uncurated, with the amount varying by source and participant.

TCRbeta CDR3 regions were amplified from genomic DNA using the immunoSEQ Assay, a bias-controlled multiplex PCR. The authors' pipeline ran thus. Nucleated cell counts per sample were estimated from amplification of reference gene primers within the assay. Sequence reads were collapsed and filtered to measure the absolute abundance of every unique TCRbeta CDR3 rearrangement. Productive Simpson clonality was computed per sample as the square root of Simpson's diversity index over productive rearrangements. What TCRdb holds here is the immuneACCESS table cut down to in-frame rearrangements. Part of the clones is not present; checked against another copy, under half of the missing clones reflect an unresolved V gene, and the others are unexplained. V, J and clone size are those of that table, while D and trimming were read from the DNA. The sample has 200,000 to 300,000 clones on record, over 80% of them singletons. Clones ranked in the top ten supply around 30% of the sample.

Whole blood was collected in K2EDTA tubes by collaborating institutions according to the institutions' own protocols. For TCRbeta analysis, collaborators shipped samples in one of three forms: frozen whole blood, isolated PBMCs, or DNA extracted from either of those sample types. Sequences LGHNA (CDR1) and YNFKEQ (CDR2) are obtained from the germline V gene. The CDR3 runs 16 residues from the cysteine to the phenylalanine. Of all the DNA, just the CDR3 is kept, 48 bases in frame from base 1. The junction shows trimming of 4 bases on V and 0 bases on J, and the gene matches do not reach 6 bases of it. About this clone: Its antigen is not yet known. Base qualities are not provided; no much larger clone lies one nucleotide away.

Sequencing input: peripheral blood. The source of this sequence is a man in his forties with acute or convalescent COVID-19. The chain is made from TRBV4-2 and TRBJ2-5, and TRBD2 matches 9 of the central bases. The DNA sequence is given as TGTGCCAGCAGCCCCCGGACTAGCGCGAACCAAGAGACCCAGTACTTC. It translates to CASSPRTSANQETQYF.